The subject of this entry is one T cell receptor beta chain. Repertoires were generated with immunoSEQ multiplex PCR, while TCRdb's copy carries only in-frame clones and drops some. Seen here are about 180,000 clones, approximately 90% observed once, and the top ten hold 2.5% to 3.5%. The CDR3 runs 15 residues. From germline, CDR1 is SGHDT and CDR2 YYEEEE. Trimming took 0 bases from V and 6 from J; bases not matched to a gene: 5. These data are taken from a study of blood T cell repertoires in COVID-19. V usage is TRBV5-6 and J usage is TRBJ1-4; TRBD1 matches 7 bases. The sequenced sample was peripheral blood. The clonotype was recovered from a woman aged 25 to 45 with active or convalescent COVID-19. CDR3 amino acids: CASSLDGGGDEKLFF. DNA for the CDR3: TGTGCCAGCAGCTTGGACGGAGGGGGCGATGAAAAACTGTTTTTT.